This TCR beta chain came from a study of neurological immune-mediated disorders. General study results and limits: HTLV-1-associated myelopathy had the most TCR clonal expansion, and multiple sclerosis had the least, less than healthy controls.

Sample time point: longitudinal time-point 3. TCRdb re-called the 5' RACE reads through MiXCR, storing one row per CDR3 protein. The table shows 84,000 or so distinct CDR3 sequences, with roughly 4.3% occurring only once. CDR1 LGHDT and CDR2 YNNKEL come from the germline V gene (reference sequence). The CDR3 loop spans 13 amino acids. V was clipped by 3 bases and J by 6 bases, with 12 bases between them. This clonotype was recorded at least ten times. Its antigen is still unknown. This chain links TRBV3-1 with TRBJ2-7, with TRBD1 as a possible D gene (6 bases). The TCR was taken from a woman aged 60-70 years with multiple sclerosis. The sequencing sample was made of PBMCs. CDR3 bases: TGTGCCAGCAGCCACGGGACCAGGGGCGAGCAGTACTTC. Encoded protein: CASSHGTRGEQYF.